Below, 22 T cell receptor beta chains from the same sample are listed, as sequenced in a study of blood T cell repertoires in COVID-19. Sequenced by immunoSEQ multiplex PCR; TCRdb stores in-frame clones only, minus some. This table has some 31,000 clones, 85% to 90% appearing once. Input material: peripheral blood. The receptors shown here come from a man in his 70s with active COVID-19.

The chain recombines TRBV25-1 with TRBJ2-5; 8 bases align to TRBD2. CDR3 size: 16 residues. Germline CDR1 and CDR2: MGHDK and SYGVNS. V dropped 3 bases and J dropped 5; count of bases not matched to a gene: 11. The CDR3 DNA reads TGTGCCAGCAGTGAGGGGGTAGCGGGATATCCGGAGACCCAGTACTTC. This encodes CASSEGVAGYPETQYF. The variable domain in full, completed from reference TRBV25-1 and TRBJ2-5, reads EADIYQTPRYLVIGTGKKITLECSQTMGHDKMYWYQQDPGMELHLIHYSYGVNSTEKGDLSSESTVSRIRTEHFPLTLESARPSHTSQYLCASSEGVAGYPETQYFGPGTRLLVL.

This chain joins TRBV3-1 (or the pseudogene TRBV3-2) and TRBJ1-1; 7 positions agree with TRBD1. Germline assignment: CDR1 LGHDT and CDR2 YNNKEL (reference sequence). The V gene end was trimmed by 7 bases and the J gene end by 1 base; junction bases not matched to a gene: 9. The CDR3 has 15 residues. The CDR3 DNA reads as TGTGCCAGCACCTTAAACACAGGGGAGAACACTGAAGCTTTCTTT. Its protein is CASTLNTGENTEAFF.

The V gene is TRBV14, the J gene TRBJ2-7; D not certain. CDR1 is SGHDN, CDR2 FVKESK, per germline. V was cut by 6 bases and J by 3 bases, with 18 bases left in between. The CDR3 extends over 15 amino acids. The DNA for the CDR3 is TGTGCCAGCAGTCGCGAAGTTATGCCCCACTACGAGCAGTACTTC. It translates to CASSREVMPHYEQYF.

The V and J genes are TRBV28 and TRBJ2-7; 9 bases are shared with TRBD1. CDR3 length equals 16 residues. With V trimmed by 4 bases and J by 2 bases, 9 bases remained unmatched. Germline V gene lookup returns CDR1 MDHEN and CDR2 SYDVKM. The CDR3 sequence: CASSSWPGQGAYEQYF. CDR3 coding DNA: TGTGCCAGCAGTTCCTGGCCGGGACAGGGAGCCTACGAGCAGTACTTC.

The chain uses TRBV18 and TRBJ1-2; TRBD1 might be the D (6 bases). V was cut by 3 bases and J by 2 bases, with 10 bases left in between. CDR1 is KGHSH and CDR2 is LQKENI in the germline V gene. The CDR3 spans 14 residues. CDR3 nucleotides: TGTGCCAGCTCACCTGCGGGGGGCAACTATGGCTACACCTTC. Translating gives CASSPAGGNYGYTF.

The chain uses TRBV10-1 and TRBJ2-1; TRBD1 agrees at 8 bases. The CDR3 spans 15 residues. Germline V gene lookup returns CDR1 WNHNN and CDR2 SYGVQD (reference sequence). Unmatched junction bases numbered 7, after V lost 2 bases and J lost 7 bases. The CDR3 here is CASSERAGGFNEQFF. CDR3 bases: TGCGCCAGCAGTGAGAGGGCAGGGGGCTTTAATGAGCAGTTCTTC.

V is TRBV12-3 or TRBV12-4 and J is TRBJ2-5; D may be TRBD2 (5 bases). Trimming left V 3 bases short and J 1 base short, with 6 bases between. This CDR3 comprises 13 residues. The CDR3 nucleotides read TGTGCCAGCAGTTTTCGGGGCCAAGAGACCCAGTACTTC. It encodes CASSFRGQETQYF.

This sequence joins TRBV21-1 and TRBJ2-1; the table's D call of TRBD2 was not tested on the DNA. TRBV21-1 is designated a pseudogene. The CDR3 has 15 amino acids. DNA of the CDR3: TGTGCCAGCAGCAGGACTAGCGGGAGTTTCAATGAGCAGTTCTTC. It yields the protein CASSRTSGSFNEQFF.

The chain carries TRBV5-4 and TRBJ2-5, with 16 bases lining up with TRBD2. Germline V gene sequence: CDR1 SGHNT, CDR2 YYREEE (reference sequence). The CDR3 is made up of 18 amino acids. V lost 0 bases and J lost 2; bases outside the gene matches: 4. The CDR3 DNA sequence: TGTGCCAGCAGCTTGGGTGGGACTAGCGGGAGGGATCAAGAGACCCAGTACTTC. Translated: CASSLGGTSGRDQETQYF. Based on the CDR3 plus reference TRBV5-4 and TRBJ2-5, the full variable domain is ETGVTQSPTHLIKTRGQQVTLRCSSQSGHNTVSWYQQALGQGPQFIFQYYREEENGRGNFPPRFSGLQFPNYSSELNVNALELDDSALYLCASSLGGTSGRDQETQYFGPGTRLLVL.

The CDR3, as DNA: TGTGCCAGCTCACCTCGACAGGGGGATCAGCCCCAGCATTTT. It specifies CASSPRQGDQPQHF. The chain joins TRBV18 to TRBJ1-5, with 9 bases lining up with TRBD1. The V and J ends lost 3 bases and 5 bases, in that order; junction bases with no gene match: 2. The germline V gene encodes CDR1 KGHSH and CDR2 LQKENI. CDR3 length: 14 residues.

The chain uses TRBV4-1 and TRBJ2-3; 12 positions agree with TRBD2. Germline-derived CDR1 and CDR2 are MGHRA and YSYEKL. V trimming: 1 base; J trimming: 5 bases; junction bases outside the gene matches: 4. The CDR3 consists of 16 residues. The CDR3, as DNA: TGCGCCAGCAGCCAAGGACTAGCGGGAGTGGGAGATACGCAGTATTTT. The encoded protein is CASSQGLAGVGDTQYF.

V is TRBV7-9 and J is TRBJ1-4; D is perhaps TRBD1 (6 bases). The CDR3 has 16 amino acids. Between the trimmed V and J ends, which lost 0 bases and 10 bases, there was a span of 18 bases. Germline assignment: CDR1 SEHNR and CDR2 FQNEAQ (reference sequence). CDR3 region: CASSLAQGQGSGKLFF. In DNA form, the CDR3 reads TGTGCCAGCAGCTTAGCGCAGGGGCAGGGGTCCGGAAAACTGTTTTTT.

This clone was seen just once. The rearrangement uses TRBV10-3 and TRBJ2-1; 7 bases agree with TRBD2. V trimming: 4 bases; J trimming: 8 bases; junction bases outside the gene matches: 8. CDR1 and CDR2 from the germline V gene are ENHRY and SYGVKD. The CDR3 length is 14 residues. The CDR3 here is CAISAQRDRDEQFF. CDR3 in DNA: TGTGCCATCAGTGCCCAGCGGGATAGGGATGAGCAGTTCTTC.

The chain is built from TRBV4-1 and TRBJ2-5; 12 bases agree with TRBD1. Losses at the gene ends were 6 bases for V and 3 bases for J; bases not matched to a gene: 14. CDR3 size: 18 residues. Germline values: CDR1 MGHRA, CDR2 YSYEKL. CDR3 nucleotide sequence: TGCGCCAGCAGACACCGGGACAGGGGGCCATCGAGCGAAGAGACCCAGTACTTC. It encodes CASRHRDRGPSSEETQYF.

The rearrangement joins TRBV6-1 to TRBJ2-5, with 11 nucleotides matching TRBD2. V trimming: 4 bases; J trimming: 5 bases; junction bases outside the gene matches: 9. The CDR3 runs to 16 residues. The germline CDR1 and CDR2 sequences are MNHNS and SASEGT. CDR3 in amino acids: CASSALLAGAGETQYF. The CDR3 DNA sequence: TGTGCCAGCAGTGCGCTACTAGCGGGAGCAGGGGAGACCCAGTACTTC.

This CDR3 is CASTPSGLVSYNEQFF. As DNA, the CDR3 is TGTGCCAGCACTCCCTCAGGGCTAGTCAGCTACAATGAGCAGTTCTTC. V usage is TRBV28 and J usage is TRBJ2-1; D possibly corresponds to TRBD1 (5 bases). The CDR3 consists of 16 residues. The germline V and J ends were trimmed by 7 bases and 3 bases, with 19 bases remaining between them. Germline values: CDR1 MDHEN, CDR2 SYDVKM.

The V gene is TRBV27, the J gene TRBJ2-2, with D tentatively TRBD1 (6 bases). Germline CDR1 reads MNHEY; CDR2 reads SMNVEV (reference sequence). This CDR3 has 16 residues. V lost 5 bases to trimming and J lost 1 base, with 14 bases between them. The chain's CDR3 is CASSRPGHQNTGELFF. DNA of the CDR3: TGTGCCAGCAGTCGCCCGGGACACCAGAACACCGGGGAGCTGTTTTTT.

This clone has a single count. The chain joins TRBV19 to TRBJ1-5; TRBD1 matches 7 bases. CDR3 size: 13 residues. Germline CDR1 reads LNHDA; CDR2 reads SQIVND (reference sequence). V lost 5 bases and J lost 7; bases outside the gene matches: 5. CDR3 loop: CASSLGRGQPQHF. DNA of the CDR3: TGTGCCAGTAGTCTCGGCAGGGGGCAGCCCCAGCATTTT.

This chain connects TRBV19 to TRBJ1-5; weak D call: TRBD1 (6 bases). Germline V gene lookup returns CDR1 LNHDA and CDR2 SQIVND (reference sequence). The V gene lost 1 base and the J gene lost 0 bases, with 10 bases spanning the gap. The CDR3 runs 16 residues. The CDR3 sequence: CASSIGGGVSNQPQHF. CDR3 DNA: TGTGCCAGTAGTATAGGAGGGGGGGTTAGCAATCAGCCCCAGCATTTT.

This clone occurred once. V and J are TRBV15 and TRBJ2-5; tentative D call: TRBD2 (6 bases). V was clipped by 1 base and J by 5 bases, with 17 bases between them. In germline, CDR1 is LNHNV, CDR2 YYDKDF (reference sequence). The CDR3 runs 16 residues. CDR3 nucleotides: TGTGCCACCAGCAGAGTTGAGACCTATGGGAGGGAGACCCAGTACTTC. It specifies CATSRVETYGRETQYF. Full variable domain (missing parts from reference TRBV15 and TRBJ2-5): DAMVIQNPRYQVTQFGKPVTLSCSQTLNHNVMYWYQQKSSQAPKLLFHYYDKDFNNEADTPDNFQSRRPNTSFCFLDIRSPGLGDTAMYLCATSRVETYGRETQYFGPGTRLLVL.

J is TRBJ2-2 and V is TRBV11-2, with no clear D. Trimming took 5 bases from V and 9 from J, leaving 13 bases between them. The CDR3 covers 13 residues. Germline V gene lookup returns CDR1 SGHAT and CDR2 FQNNGV. The CDR3 sequence is CASSPTRHRELFF. The CDR3 DNA follows: TGTGCCAGCAGCCCGACCCGACACCGGGAGCTGTTTTTT.

The chain uses TRBV7-8 and TRBJ2-5; TRBD1 agrees at 9 bases. The germline CDR1 and CDR2 sequences are SGHVS and FQNEAQ. The CDR3 is 14 residues long. The V segment lost 2 bases and the J segment 4 bases; nucleotides outside the gene matches: 2. CDR3 in DNA: TGTGCCAGCAGCTTAATGGACAGGGGAGAGACCCAGTACTTC. It yields the protein CASSLMDRGETQYF. The full variable domain, in which reference TRBV7-8 and TRBJ2-5 provide the parts outside the CDR3, is GAGVSQSPRYKVAKRGQDVALRCDPISGHVSLFWYQQALGQGPEFLTYFQNEAQLDKSGLPSDRFFAERPEGSVSTLKIQRTQQEDSAVYLCASSLMDRGETQYFGPGTRLLVL.